A single sample gave rise to the 4 T cell receptor beta chains below, sequenced in a study of molecular identifiers for immune sequencing clone quantification. TCRdb used MiXCR to reprocess the PCR reads, holding one entry per CDR3 protein. Among roughly 320,000 distinct CDR3 sequences, about a fifth were seen once, and the ten largest hold approximately 0.85%. Material for sequencing was naive CD8+ T cells from blood, with Jurkat cell RNA spiked in. The subset was: FACS-sorted CD8+CD4-CCR7+CD45RA+ naive T cells. These receptors all come from a human donor in good health. Some libraries in this study had Jurkat cell RNA spiked in.

This sequence joins TRBV11-3 and TRBJ2-3; 8 bases are shared with TRBD1. The CDR3 sequence is 16 residues long. Germline trimming cut 4 bases from V and 2 bases from J; bases unmatched to any gene: 8. CDR1 is SGHNT, CDR2 YENEEA, per germline. The CDR3 DNA reads as TGTGCCAGCAGCTCTGACAGGGGACCACACACAGATACGCAGTATTTT. This translates into CASSSDRGPHTDTQYF.

For this clonotype: The junction and the germline gene differ at one end; a read error may be behind it. The rearrangement uses TRBV12-3 or TRBV12-4 and TRBJ1-5, with D tentatively TRBD1 (6 bases). This CDR3 comprises 16 residues. CDR3 sequence: CANSLFRGGNNQPQHF. The DNA of the CDR3 is TGTGCCAACAGTTTATTCAGGGGAGGGAACAATCAGCCCCAGCATTTT.

This chain joins TRBV27 and TRBJ2-7; tentatively, D is TRBD1 (6 bases). Germline loops: CDR1 MNHEY, CDR2 SMNVEV (reference sequence). Trimming pared 5 bases from V and 3 bases from J, leaving 14 bases between. CDR3 length: 14 residues. This CDR3 is CASSARGSFYEQYF. CDR3 DNA: TGTGCCAGCAGTGCTAGGGGGTCATTCTACGAGCAGTACTTC.

This chain links TRBV12-3 or TRBV12-4 with TRBJ1-4, with TRBD1 as a possible D gene (5 bases). The CDR3 consists of 14 residues. With 8 bases removed from V and 3 bases from J, the gap between germline ends came to 13 bases. CDR3 in amino acids: CASGPTAANEKLFF. CDR3 sequence (DNA): TGTGCCAGCGGTCCGACAGCTGCTAATGAAAAACTGTTTTTT.